The clone carrying this T cell receptor (beta chain) appeared many times. The data are from a study of T cells in Graves' hyperthyroidism and ophthalmopathy. Germline V gene lookup returns CDR1 SEHNR and CDR2 FQNEAQ (reference sequence). Germline trimming cut 2 bases from V and 0 bases from J; bases unmatched to any gene: 6. The CDR3 is 16 residues long. RNA transcripts were the template for amplifying TCR beta CDR3 regions. With the HTBI primer set, the TCR CDR3 went through a first round of RT-PCR. From the multiplex PCR reads, TCRdb called clonotypes with MiXCR, one entry per CDR3 protein. The sample has fewer than 750,000 distinct CDR3 sequences; 14% to 15% are singletons. Cells are PBMCs isolated from about 10 ml of fresh blood.

Sequences were obtained from blood. The receptor was isolated from a woman aged 40 to 49 with Graves' ophthalmopathy. The chain uses TRBV7-9 and TRBJ2-5; 7 bases agree with TRBD2. CDR3 amino acids: CASSLRPAGYQETQYF. The CDR3 region has the DNA TGTGCCAGCAGCTTACGGCCAGCGGGGTACCAAGAGACCCAGTACTTC.